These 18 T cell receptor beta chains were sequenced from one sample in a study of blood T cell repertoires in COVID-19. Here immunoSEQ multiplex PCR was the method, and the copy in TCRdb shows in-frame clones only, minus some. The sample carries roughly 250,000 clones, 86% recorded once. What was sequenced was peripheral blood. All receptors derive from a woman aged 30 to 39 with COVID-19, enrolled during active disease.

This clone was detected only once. The CDR3 loop is CASSPWLAGYNEQFF. For the CDR3, the DNA is TGTGCCAGCAGCCCATGGCTAGCGGGGTACAATGAGCAGTTCTTC. This chain links TRBV7-9 with TRBJ2-1, with 9 bases matching TRBD2. Per germline, CDR1 SEHNR and CDR2 FQNEAQ (reference sequence). With 5 bases clipped from V and 4 bases from J, the junction kept 6 bases outside the gene matches. The CDR3 loop spans 15 amino acids. The variable domain in full, completed from reference TRBV7-9 and TRBJ2-1, reads DTGVSQNPRHKITKRGQNVTFRCDPISEHNRLYWYRQTLGQGPEFLTYFQNEAQLEKSRLLSDRFSAERPKGSFSTLEIQRTEQGDSAMYLCASSPWLAGYNEQFFGPGTRLTVL.

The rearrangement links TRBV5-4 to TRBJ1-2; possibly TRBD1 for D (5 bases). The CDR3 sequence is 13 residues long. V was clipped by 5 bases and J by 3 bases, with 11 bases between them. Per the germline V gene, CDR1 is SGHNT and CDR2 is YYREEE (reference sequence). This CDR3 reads CASREGLDYGYTF. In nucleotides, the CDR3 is TGTGCCAGCAGGGAGGGGCTCGACTATGGCTACACCTTC.

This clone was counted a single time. CDR3 nucleotides: TGTGCCAGTAGTATAGTGCCAGTAAGACAGCCCCAGCATTTT. This codes for CASSIVPVRQPQHF. The V call is TRBV19, the J call TRBJ1-5; D gene ambiguous. The CDR3 has 14 residues. The V end was cut by 1 base, the J end by 7 bases, with 11 bases between. CDR1 is LNHDA and CDR2 is SQIVND in the germline V gene (reference sequence).

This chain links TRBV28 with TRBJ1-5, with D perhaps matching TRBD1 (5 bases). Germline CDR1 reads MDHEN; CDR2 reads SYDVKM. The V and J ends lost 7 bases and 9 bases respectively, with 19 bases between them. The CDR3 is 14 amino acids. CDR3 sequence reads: CASTPVGDLRPQHF. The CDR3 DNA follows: TGTGCCAGCACCCCCGTAGGGGATTTACGGCCCCAGCATTTT.

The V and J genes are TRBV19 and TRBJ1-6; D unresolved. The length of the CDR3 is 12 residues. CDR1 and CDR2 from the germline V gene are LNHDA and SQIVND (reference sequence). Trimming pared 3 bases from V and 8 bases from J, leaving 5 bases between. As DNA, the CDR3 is TGTGCCAGTAGTATGGGCTATTCACCCCTCCACTTT. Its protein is CASSMGYSPLHF.

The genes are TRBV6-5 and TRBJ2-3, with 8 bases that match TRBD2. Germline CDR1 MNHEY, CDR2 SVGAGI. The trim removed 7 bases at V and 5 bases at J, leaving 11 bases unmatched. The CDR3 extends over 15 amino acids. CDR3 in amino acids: CASKVGGEGVDTQYF. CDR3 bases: TGTGCCAGCAAGGTCGGGGGGGAAGGGGTAGATACGCAGTATTTT.

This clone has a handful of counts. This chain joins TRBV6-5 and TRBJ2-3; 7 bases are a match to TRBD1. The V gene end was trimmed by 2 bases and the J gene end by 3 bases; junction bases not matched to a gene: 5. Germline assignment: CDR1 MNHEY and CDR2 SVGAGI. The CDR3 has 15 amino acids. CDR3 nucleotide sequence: TGTGCCAGCAGTTACCCCGACAGGGCGACAGATACGCAGTATTTT. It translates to CASSYPDRATDTQYF.

The DNA of the CDR3 is TGCGCCAGCAGGATCGGCACTGAAGCTTTCTTT. It codes for CASRIGTEAFF. The rearrangement joins TRBV10-2 to TRBJ1-1; no definite D call. Germline-derived CDR1 and CDR2 are WSHSY and SAAADI. The CDR3 contains 11 residues. V lost 6 bases, J lost 4 bases, and 6 bases lay in between.

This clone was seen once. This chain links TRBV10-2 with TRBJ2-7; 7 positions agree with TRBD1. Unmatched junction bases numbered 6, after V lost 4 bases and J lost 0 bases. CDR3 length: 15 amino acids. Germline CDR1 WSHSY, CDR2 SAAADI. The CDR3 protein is CASSGDRAPSYEQYF. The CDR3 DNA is TGCGCCAGCAGTGGCGACAGGGCCCCCTCCTACGAGCAGTACTTC.

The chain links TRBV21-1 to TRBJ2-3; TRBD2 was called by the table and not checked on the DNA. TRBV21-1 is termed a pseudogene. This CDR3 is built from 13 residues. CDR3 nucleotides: TGTGCCGCCCGGGGATTTCCAACAGATACGCAGTATTTT. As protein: CAARGFPTDTQYF.

The CDR3 here is CASSPLEAEAFF. CDR3 nucleotides: TGTGCCAGCAGCCCCCTCGAGGCTGAAGCTTTCTTT. The chain combines TRBV7-9 with TRBJ1-1; D is undetermined. The V gene's germline CDR1 is SEHNR and CDR2 FQNEAQ (reference sequence). V was shortened by 5 bases and J by 6 bases, with 10 bases between the two germline ends. There are 12 residues in the CDR3.

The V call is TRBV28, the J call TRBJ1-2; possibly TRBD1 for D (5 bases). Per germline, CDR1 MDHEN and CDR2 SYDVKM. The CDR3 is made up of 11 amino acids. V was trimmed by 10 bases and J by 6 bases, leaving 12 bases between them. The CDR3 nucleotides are TGTGCCACCCCCGGGGGAGATGGCTACACCTTC. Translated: CATPGGDGYTF.

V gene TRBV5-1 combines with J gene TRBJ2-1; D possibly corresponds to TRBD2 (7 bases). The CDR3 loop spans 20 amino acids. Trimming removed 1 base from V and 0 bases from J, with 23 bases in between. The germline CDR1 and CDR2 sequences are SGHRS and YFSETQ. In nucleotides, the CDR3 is TGCGCCAGCAGCTTGCCCCGAGGGGCGGGGGACACGAGCTCCTACAATGAGCAGTTCTTC. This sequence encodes CASSLPRGAGDTSSYNEQFF.

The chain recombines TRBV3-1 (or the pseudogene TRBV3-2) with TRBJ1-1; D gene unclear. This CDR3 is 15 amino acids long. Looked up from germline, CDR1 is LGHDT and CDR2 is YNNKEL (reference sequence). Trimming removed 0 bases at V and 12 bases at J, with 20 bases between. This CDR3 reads CASSQESRVLSTTFF. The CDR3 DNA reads TGTGCCAGCAGCCAAGAATCCCGGGTTCTTAGCACAACTTTCTTT.

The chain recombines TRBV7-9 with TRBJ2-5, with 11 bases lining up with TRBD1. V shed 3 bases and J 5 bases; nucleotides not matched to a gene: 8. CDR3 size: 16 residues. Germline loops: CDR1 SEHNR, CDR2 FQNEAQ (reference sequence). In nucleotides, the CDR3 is TGTGCCAGCAGCTTCACGGGACAGGGGGGCGTGGAGACCCAGTACTTC. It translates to CASSFTGQGGVETQYF.

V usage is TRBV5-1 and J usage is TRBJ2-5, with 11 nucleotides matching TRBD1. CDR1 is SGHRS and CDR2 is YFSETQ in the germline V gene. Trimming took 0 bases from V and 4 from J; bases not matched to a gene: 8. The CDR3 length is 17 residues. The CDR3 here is CASSLAGRTGGRETQYF. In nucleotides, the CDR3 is TGCGCCAGCAGCTTGGCCGGCCGGACAGGGGGCAGAGAGACCCAGTACTTC.

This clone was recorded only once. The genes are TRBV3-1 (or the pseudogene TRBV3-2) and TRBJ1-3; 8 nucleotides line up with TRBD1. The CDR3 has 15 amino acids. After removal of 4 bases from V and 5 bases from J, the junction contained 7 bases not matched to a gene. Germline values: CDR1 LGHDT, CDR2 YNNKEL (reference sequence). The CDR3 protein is CASSPVGQGRNTIYF. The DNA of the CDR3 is TGTGCCAGCAGCCCTGTTGGACAGGGTCGAAACACCATATATTTT.

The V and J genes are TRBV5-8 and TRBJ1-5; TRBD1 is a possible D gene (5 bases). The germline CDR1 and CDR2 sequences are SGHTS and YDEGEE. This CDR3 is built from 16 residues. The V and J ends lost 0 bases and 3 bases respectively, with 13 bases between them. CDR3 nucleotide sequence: TGTGCCAGCAGCTTGGGGGAGGGACCGCCCAATCAGCCCCAGCATTTT. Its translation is CASSLGEGPPNQPQHF.